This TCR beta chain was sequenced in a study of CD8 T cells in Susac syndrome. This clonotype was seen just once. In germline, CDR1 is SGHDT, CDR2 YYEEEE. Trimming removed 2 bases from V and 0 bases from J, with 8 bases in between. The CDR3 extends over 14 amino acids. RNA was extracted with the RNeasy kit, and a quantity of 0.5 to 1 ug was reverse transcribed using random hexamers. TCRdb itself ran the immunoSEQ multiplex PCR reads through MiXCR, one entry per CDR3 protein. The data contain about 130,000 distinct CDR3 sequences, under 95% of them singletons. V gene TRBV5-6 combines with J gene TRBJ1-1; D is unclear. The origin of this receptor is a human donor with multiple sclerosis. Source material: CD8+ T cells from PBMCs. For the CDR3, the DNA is TGTGCCAGCAGCTTAGGTTATATGAACACTGAAGCTTTCTTT. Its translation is CASSLGYMNTEAFF. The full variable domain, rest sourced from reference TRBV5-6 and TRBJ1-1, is DAGVTQSPTHLIKTRGQQVTLRCSPKSGHDTVSWYQQALGQGPQFIFQYYEEEERQRGNFPDRFSGHQFPNYSSELNVNALLLGDSALYLCASSLGYMNTEAFFGQGTRLTVV.